The rows below give T cell receptor beta chains drawn from one sample of a study of TIL therapy for anti-PD-1-resistant metastatic lung cancer. Sequencing was performed with immunoSEQ multiplex PCR; in TCRdb, only in-frame clones are kept and a portion is missing. The sample has about 6,100 clones, about 61% seen once; the top ten hold around 5.4%. This specimen consisted of tumor tissue, obtained at baseline. The receptors stem from a person aged 25 to 85 with non-small cell lung cancer. The CDR3 runs from the conserved cysteine through the conserved F or W. D genes are given only for firm matches. For some rows the clone size is stated as once, few or many, or as a class when expanded; others skip it.

TRBJ2-6	NA	TRBV28	NA	TGTGCCAGCAGCTCTCGTAGGGCTGGGGCCAACGTCCTGACTTTC	CASSSRRAGANVLTF
TRBJ2-1	NA	TRBV4-1	NA	TGCGCCAGCAGCCAAGGGTTACAGACCTACAATGAGCAGTTCTTC	CASSQGLQTYNEQFF
TRBJ2-2	TRBD2	TRBV5-1	NA	TGCGCCAGCAGCCCCCTAGCGGGAGGGTCCGGCGGGGAGCTGTTTTTT	CASSPLAGGSGGELFF
TRBJ2-5	TRBD2	TRBV30	NA	TGTGCCTGGAGTGTAGCGGGGGCGAGGGAGACCCAGTACTTC	CAWSVAGARETQYF
TRBJ2-3	NA	TRBV24-1	NA	TGTGCCACCAGTGATTTTAGAACAGGCACAGATACGCAGTATTTT	CATSDFRTGTDTQYF
TRBJ2-3	TRBD2	TRBV28	NA	TGTGCCAGCAGTCCCAGGGACTACAAAGTCCCTACAGATACGCAGTATTTT	CASSPRDYKVPTDTQYF
TRBJ2-7	TRBD1	TRBV6-1	NA	TGTGCCAGCAGTGAACTGGTGGGACAGAGTTGGGCCGAGCAGTACTTC	CASSELVGQSWAEQYF
TRBJ1-3	NA	TRBV7-2	few	TGTGCCAGCAGCCGGGCAGGGTTGGACTCTGGAAACACCATATATTTT	CASSRAGLDSGNTIYF
TRBJ2-3	NA	TRBV9	once	TGTGCCAGCAAAGGATCGGGCGCCGGGACAGATACGCAGTATTTT	CASKGSGAGTDTQYF
TRBJ2-2	NA	TRBV3-1/TRBV3-2	NA	TGTGCCAGCAGCCTCAGGACAGTCAACACCGGGGAGCTGTTTTTT	CASSLRTVNTGELFF
TRBJ2-7	TRBD2	TRBV6-5	NA	TGTGCCAGCAGATCAACTAGCGGGGGGACCTACGAGCAGTACTTC	CASRSTSGGTYEQYF
TRBJ1-4	TRBD1	TRBV10-2	NA	TGCGCCAGCAGTGATAATCGGAGACAGGGTTTCGAAAAACTGTTTTTT	CASSDNRRQGFEKLFF
TRBJ1-5	NA	TRBV7-2	few	TGTGCCAGCAGCTCCGGGGACGCCGGACTCAATCAGCCCCAGCATTTT	CASSSGDAGLNQPQHF
TRBJ2-2	NA	TRBV5-4	few	TGTGCCGGCAAGGGGACGAACACCGGGGAGCTGTTTTTT	CAGKGTNTGELFF
TRBJ2-7	NA	TRBV21-1	NA	TGTGCGGGCCGCGGGAGAGTGGATGAGCAGTACTTC	CAGRGRVDEQYF
TRBJ2-1	TRBD1	TRBV7-8	NA	TGTGCCAGCAGCTTACGACAGGGGCTGGTAAGCAATGAGCAGTTCTTC	CASSLRQGLVSNEQFF
TRBJ2-7	TRBD2	TRBV7-2	NA	TGTGCCAGCAGCACGGGACTAGCGGGAGGTCTGGGTGAGCAGTACTTC	CASSTGLAGGLGEQYF
TRBJ2-7	NA	TRBV21-1	NA	TGTGCCAGCATCCGACTTGATTTAGGCCCTTGCGAGCAGTACTTC	CASIRLDLGPCEQYF
TRBJ2-2	NA	TRBV4-1	NA	TGCGCCAGCAGCCAGACTCAACTTTACACCGGGGAGCTGTTTTTT	CASSQTQLYTGELFF
TRBJ2-5	TRBD2	TRBV5-1	NA	TGCGCCAGCAGCCCGGGACTAGCGGGAGAAGGCGGTTGGGAGACCCAGTACTTC	CASSPGLAGEGGWETQYF
TRBJ1-2	NA	TRBV28	NA	TGTGCCAGCAGCCAAGACAAAATCTATGGCTACACCTTC	CASSQDKIYGYTF
TRBJ2-1	NA	TRBV14	NA	TGTGCCAGCAGCCAAGACAGTAGTTGGGCCCGCGGTGAGCAGTTCTTC	CASSQDSSWARGEQFF
TRBJ2-1	TRBD2	TRBV4-3	few	TGCGCCAGCAGCCGAGGGACTAGCGGGAGTTCAGTCTCCCACAATGAGCAGTTCTTC	CASSRGTSGSSVSHNEQFF
TRBJ1-1	NA	TRBV5-6	medium-sized	TGTGCCAGCAGCTTGGGGGAGGTCGCCACTGAAGCTTTCTTT	CASSLGEVATEAFF
TRBJ2-2	TRBD2	TRBV7-2	NA	TGTGCCAGCAGCTTAAGTTGGGGGGGCACCGGGGAGCTGTTTTTT	CASSLSWGGTGELFF
TRBJ2-3	NA	TRBV6-5	NA	TGTGCCAGCAACCCCCGAGGGGGACACACAGATACGCAGTATTTT	CASNPRGGHTDTQYF
TRBJ2-7	NA	TRBV7-2	NA	TGTGCCAGCAGCTTATACCAGACGGCCTACGAGCAGTACTTC	CASSLYQTAYEQYF
TRBJ2-7	NA	TRBV15	NA	TGTGCCACCAGCAGAGTAGGGTACGAGCAGTACTTC	CATSRVGYEQYF
TRBJ1-5	TRBD1	TRBV4-3	NA	TGCGCCAGCAGCCAAGATCACGCAGGGGGCCTTCAGCCCCAGCATTTT	CASSQDHAGGLQPQHF
TRBJ2-1	NA	TRBV28	once	TGTGCCAGCAGTTTATCCGGGGCGAGCTCCTACAATGAGCAGTTCTTC	CASSLSGASSYNEQFF
TRBJ1-2	NA	TRBV24-1	NA	TGTGCCACCAGTGACCCAGCTAACTATGGCTACACCTTC	CATSDPANYGYTF
TRBJ1-5	TRBD1	TRBV28	NA	TGTGCCAGCAGTTTCTCGGGACAGTGGCATGGGCGCAATCAGCCCCAGCATTTT	CASSFSGQWHGRNQPQHF
TRBJ2-3	NA	TRBV7-3	few	TGTGCCAGCAGCTCCGGACTGGATACAGATACGCAGTATTTT	CASSSGLDTDTQYF
TRBJ2-3	NA	TRBV4-3	NA	TGCGCCAGCAGCCAAGATGGGGGCAGGGGTACAGATACGCAGTATTTT	CASSQDGGRGTDTQYF
TRBJ2-7	NA	TRBV29-1	NA	TGCAGCGTTGGGGATCCGAGGGGGGGCGAGCAGTACTTC	CSVGDPRGGEQYF
TRBJ1-4	NA	TRBV15	once	TGTGCCACCAGCAGGATGGCCAGGGATGAAAAACTGTTTTTT	CATSRMARDEKLFF
TRBJ2-2	NA	TRBV6-5	few	TGTGCCAGCACCGGCAGAGAGAACACCGGGGAGCTGTTTTTT	CASTGRENTGELFF
TRBJ1-6	NA	TRBV10-3	few	TGTGCCATCAGTGATGCGGGGGTCGGTAATTCACCCCTCCACTTT	CAISDAGVGNSPLHF
TRBJ2-5	TRBD1	TRBV7-9	NA	TGTGCCAGCAGCTGGGGACAGGGGGCGCGAAAAGAGACCCAGTACTTC	CASSWGQGARKETQYF
TRBJ1-2	NA	TRBV5-1	few	TGCGCCAGCAGCTTGGCCGAGGAAGGGGCGCAAAGCTTC	CASSLAEEGAQSF
TRBJ2-3	TRBD2	TRBV19	NA	TGTGCTTCGACGTCCCAAACGGGACTAGCGGGAGGTAGAGATACGCAGTATTTT	CASTSQTGLAGGRDTQYF
TRBJ2-7	TRBD2	TRBV20-1	NA	TGCAGTGCTAGTTTCCTAGCGGGGGAGGGGGACGAGCAGTACTTC	CSASFLAGEGDEQYF
TRBJ2-7	NA	TRBV29-1	few	TGCAGCGTGCACGGACGGGCCGGCGGCGAGCAGTACTTC	CSVHGRAGGEQYF
TRBJ2-7	TRBD1	TRBV19	NA	TGTGCCAGTAGTATAGCGACAGGGATCGAGCAGTACTTC	CASSIATGIEQYF
TRBJ1-1	NA	TRBV11-2	NA	TGTGCCAGCAGCCTATGGCGGACGGAAGAAGCTTTCTTT	CASSLWRTEEAFF
TRBJ1-2	NA	TRBV7-9	NA	TGTGCCAGCAGCTTAGAAAGGTTCCACGCTGGCTACACCTTC	CASSLERFHAGYTF
TRBJ1-1	NA	TRBV6-5	NA	TGTGCCAGCAGTTACGGGGGGCAGAACACTGAAGCTTTCTTT	CASSYGGQNTEAFF
TRBJ2-2	NA	TRBV6-5	NA	TGTGCCAGCAGTTACGGCGGGTTCACCGGGGAGCTGTTTTTT	CASSYGGFTGELFF
TRBJ1-4	NA	TRBV19	NA	TGTGCCAGTAGTATCGTCCGGGGGCAGGGAGAAAAACTGTTTTTT	CASSIVRGQGEKLFF
TRBJ2-3	TRBD1	TRBV15	NA	TGTGCCACCAGCAGAGACGGACAGGGGACTGATACGCAGTATTTT	CATSRDGQGTDTQYF
TRBJ2-7	NA	TRBV11-2	few	TGTGCCAGCAGTGCCCCTATGTACGAGCAGTACTTC	CASSAPMYEQYF
TRBJ2-1	NA	TRBV7-8	large	TGTGCCAGCAGCTTTCTAGCGTTTGGGGATGAGCAGTTCTTC	CASSFLAFGDEQFF
TRBJ1-2	NA	TRBV5-3	NA	TGTGCCAGACCCTGGGGAGTGGTGACCTATGGCTACACCTTC	CARPWGVVTYGYTF
TRBJ2-1	NA	TRBV4-3	NA	TGCGCCAGCAGCCAAGATATGAAGCGGCTAAGCACCTACAATGAGCAGTTCTTC	CASSQDMKRLSTYNEQFF
TRBJ1-6	NA	TRBV30	NA	TGTGCCTGTAGCGACAGGAGGTATAATTCACCCCTCCACTTT	CACSDRRYNSPLHF
TRBJ2-7	NA	TRBV27	NA	TGTGCCAGCAGTTTATCAGAGGTAAACGAGCAGTACTTC	CASSLSEVNEQYF
TRBJ1-6	NA	TRBV6-2/TRBV6-3	NA	TGTGCCAGCAGTTACCAGGGACGGCGATCACCCCTCCACTTT	CASSYQGRRSPLHF
TRBJ1-3	NA	TRBV28	NA	TGTGCCAGCAGTCTAGACAGCGGAAACACCATATATTTT	CASSLDSGNTIYF
TRBJ1-1	NA	TRBV12-3/TRBV12-4	NA	TGTGCCAGCAACCCACAGGGTAGGGCTGAAGCTTTCTTT	CASNPQGRAEAFF
TRBJ2-3	NA	TRBV28	NA	TGTGCCAGCAGTTTAGACCAAGGGGGTTGGGGCACAGATACGCAGTATTTT	CASSLDQGGWGTDTQYF